This entry lists 3 T cell receptor beta chains sequenced from one sample in a study of blood T cells in healthy people across ages. For the second PCR, which ran for about 7 to 11 cycles, a sample-barcoded 5' primer and a J-beta primer mix were used. Each CDR3 protein is one row after TCRdb ran MiXCR on the 5' RACE reads. The sample consists of just over 800,000 distinct CDR3 sequences, approximately 67% of them appearing once. The sequencing sample was made of blood. These receptors originate from a man aged 25-45 years in good health.

The V gene is TRBV10-3, the J gene TRBJ1-4; perhaps TRBD1 as D (6 bases). CDR3 length: 14 residues. Trimming removed 4 bases from V and 3 bases from J, with 9 bases in between. Germline V gene sequence: CDR1 ENHRY, CDR2 SYGVKD. CDR3 loop: CAISAGASNEKLFF. For the CDR3, the DNA is TGTGCCATCAGTGCAGGGGCCTCTAATGAAAAACTGTTTTTT.

This chain connects TRBV25-1 to TRBJ1-2, with D possibly being TRBD1 (5 bases). CDR1 is MGHDK and CDR2 is SYGVNS in the germline V gene. The CDR3 is 13 amino acids. The V end lost 8 bases, the J end lost 0 bases, and 10 bases lay between the germline ends. The CDR3 loop reads CASVGAANYGYTF. CDR3 nucleotide sequence: TGTGCCAGCGTAGGGGCAGCTAACTATGGCTACACCTTC.

The chain is built from TRBV7-3 and TRBJ2-5; 14 positions agree with TRBD2. The J call is uncertain, as TRBJ2-1 better fits the DNA end. The CDR3 is 15 amino acids. CDR1 is SGHTA, CDR2 FQGTGA, per germline. CDR3: CASSSGTSGGETQFF. The CDR3 DNA sequence: TGTGCCAGCAGCTCTGGGACTAGCGGGGGAGAGACCCAGTTCTTC.